The 28 T cell receptor beta chains below were found in one sample sequenced in a study of blood T cell repertoires in COVID-19. Sequenced by immunoSEQ multiplex PCR; TCRdb stores in-frame clones only, minus some. The sample has under 150,000 clones, approximately 84% seen once. Sequences were obtained from peripheral blood. Receptors were obtained from a man over 45 with acute or convalescent COVID-19.

Only a few counts were recorded for this clone. The chain has TRBV2 and TRBJ1-1, with D maybe TRBD1 (6 bases). Trimming left V 6 bases short and J 6 bases short, with 14 bases between. Germline V gives CDR1 SNHLY, CDR2 FYNNEI. CDR3 length equals 13 residues. The CDR3, as DNA: TGTGCCAGCAGGGACCAGGGGACCCCTGAAGCTTTCTTT. Translating it yields CASRDQGTPEAFF.

This chain links TRBV6-4 with TRBJ2-1, with 10 bases fitting TRBD2. The CDR3 loop spans 17 amino acids. V trimming: 5 bases; J trimming: 6 bases; junction bases outside the gene matches: 13. Germline-derived CDR1 and CDR2 are MRHNA and SNTAGT. CDR3 in amino acids: CASSLYLSGGGSNEQFF. The CDR3 DNA is TGTGCCAGCAGTCTCTACCTCAGCGGGGGGGGATCCAATGAGCAGTTCTTC.

The V and J genes are TRBV6-4 and TRBJ1-5, with D possibly TRBD1 on 6 matching bases. V lost 3 bases, J lost 5 bases, and 11 bases lay in between. Germline V lookup: CDR1 MRHNA, CDR2 SNTAGT. The CDR3 runs 14 residues. The CDR3 loop is CASSEQGGHQPQHF. CDR3 nucleotides: TGTGCCAGCAGTGAACAGGGAGGGCATCAGCCCCAGCATTTT.

The chain carries TRBV6-5 and TRBJ2-2; 8 nucleotides line up with TRBD2. The CDR3 is 15 amino acids. Germline V lookup: CDR1 MNHEY, CDR2 SVGAGI. V shed 7 bases, J shed 4 bases, and the junction held 8 bases outside the gene matches. This chain's CDR3 is CASMRRGDSTGELFF. In nucleotides, the CDR3 is TGTGCCAGCATGCGGCGGGGGGATTCCACCGGGGAGCTGTTTTTT.

There are a few counts of this clone. The chain is built from TRBV11-2 and TRBJ2-7; D is perhaps TRBD2 (7 bases). The CDR3 has 14 residues. CDR1 and CDR2 (germline): SGHAT, FQNNGV. V shed 3 bases and J shed 2 bases, with 11 bases lying between them. The DNA for the CDR3 is TGTGCCAGCAGCTTGGGGGGGCTAACCTACGAGCAGTACTTC. Translation gives CASSLGGLTYEQYF. Variable domain in full (rest from reference TRBV11-2 and TRBJ2-7): EAGVAQSPRYKIIEKRQSVAFWCNPISGHATLYWYQQILGQGPKLLIQFQNNGVVDDSQLPKDRFSAERLKGVDSTLKIQPAKLEDSAVYLCASSLGGLTYEQYFGPGTRLTVT.

This clone appeared a single time. The chain couples TRBV5-4 to TRBJ2-3; 8 positions agree with TRBD2. CDR1 is SGHNT and CDR2 is YYREEE in the germline V gene (reference sequence). The CDR3 loop spans 16 amino acids. V lost 2 bases to trimming and J lost 6 bases; unmatched junction nucleotides: 11. CDR3 region: CASSFLDSGGSDTQYF. CDR3 sequence (DNA): TGTGCCAGCAGCTTCCTTGACAGCGGGGGTTCGGATACGCAGTATTTT. Filled out from reference TRBV5-4 and TRBJ2-3, the complete variable domain reads ETGVTQSPTHLIKTRGQQVTLRCSSQSGHNTVSWYQQALGQGPQFIFQYYREEENGRGNFPPRFSGLQFPNYSSELNVNALELDDSALYLCASSFLDSGGSDTQYFGPGTRLTVL.

This clone was detected a few times. The CDR3 DNA reads TGTGCCAGCAACCCCAGCGGGGGGGACTCCTACGAGCAGTACGTC. Translated, it gives CASNPSGGDSYEQYV. This chain uses TRBV6-2 or TRBV6-3 with TRBJ2-7; 10 bases align to TRBD2. Losses at the gene ends were 7 bases for V and 0 bases for J; bases not matched to a gene: 6. Germline CDR1 reads MNHEY; CDR2 reads SVGEGT. This CDR3 is built from 15 residues.

The chain combines TRBV5-1 with TRBJ2-1; D is perhaps TRBD2 (6 bases). Germline values: CDR1 SGHRS, CDR2 YFSETQ. The CDR3 is 15 residues long. V lost 1 base, J lost 6 bases, and 14 bases lay in between. The CDR3 spells CASSLSSRRVNEQFF. CDR3 coding DNA: TGCGCCAGCAGCTTGTCGTCCCGGAGGGTCAATGAGCAGTTCTTC.

CDR3 DNA: TGTGCCAGCACCGGGGACAGCGGATATTCACCCCTCCACTTT. Its translation: CASTGDSGYSPLHF. V is TRBV7-2 and J is TRBJ1-6; 7 bases are shared with TRBD1. This CDR3 region has 14 residues. From germline, CDR1 is SGHTA and CDR2 FQGNSA. V dropped 7 bases and J dropped 8; count of bases not matched to a gene: 8. Full variable domain (remainder filled in from reference TRBV7-2 and TRBJ1-6): GAGVSQSPSNKVTEKGKDVELRCDPISGHTALYWYRQSLGQGLEFLIYFQGNSAPDKSGLPSDRFSAERTGGSVSTLTIQRTQQEDSAVYLCASTGDSGYSPLHFGNGTRLTVT.

This chain links TRBV4-1 with TRBJ1-1; TRBD1 matches 7 bases. Germline lookup yields CDR1 MGHRA and CDR2 YSYEKL. The CDR3 is made up of 15 amino acids. J gave up 1 base and V 6 bases, and 8 bases lay outside the gene matches. The DNA for the CDR3 is TGCGCCAGCAGAGCAACAGGGGCAAGGAACACTGAAGCTTTCTTT. The encoded protein is CASRATGARNTEAFF.

The chain employs TRBV6-5 and TRBJ1-6, with 9 bases aligning to TRBD1. Germline V gives CDR1 MNHEY, CDR2 SVGAGI. This CDR3 is 14 amino acids long. V shed 6 bases, J shed 9 bases, and the junction held 6 bases outside the gene matches. CDR3: CASRVPGQGSPLHF. The CDR3 nucleotides are TGTGCCAGCAGGGTCCCGGGACAGGGTTCACCCCTCCACTTT.

The V gene is TRBV7-3, the J gene TRBJ2-3, with TRBD2 matching 7 bases. CDR1 and CDR2 from the germline V gene are SGHTA and FQGTGA. Trimming cost V 4 bases and J 1 base; bases outside gene matches: 5. CDR3 length equals 15 residues. The CDR3 here is CASSSEAGGTDTQYF. As DNA, the CDR3 is TGTGCCAGCAGCTCCGAGGCGGGGGGCACAGATACGCAGTATTTT.

In this sample, this clone turned up once. This sequence joins TRBV30 and TRBJ1-1; D not resolved. Germline V gives CDR1 GTSNPN, CDR2 SVGIG (reference sequence). The germline V and J ends were trimmed by 1 base and 2 bases, with 5 bases remaining between them. The CDR3 sequence is 12 residues long. In DNA, the CDR3 is TGTGCCTGGAGTGCATTTAACACTGAAGCTTTCTTT. Protein: CAWSAFNTEAFF.

Only a few counts were recorded for this clone. The genes are TRBV2 and TRBJ1-2; D is possibly TRBD1 (6 bases). This CDR3 contains 14 residues. The germline gives CDR1 SNHLY, CDR2 FYNNEI. Trimming took off 2 bases at V and 1 base at J, with 8 bases between the two ends. Here the CDR3 DNA reads TGTGCCAGCAGTGAATTAGGGGGTAACTATGGCTACACCTTC. Amino acids: CASSELGGNYGYTF. The whole variable domain, filled in from reference TRBV2 and TRBJ1-2, reads EPEVTQTPSHQVTQMGQEVILRCVPISNHLYFYWYRQILGQKVEFLVSFYNNEISEKSEIFDDQFSVERPDGSNFTLKIRSTKLEDSAMYFCASSELGGNYGYTFGSGTRLTVV.

The chain recombines TRBV5-6 with TRBJ1-1, with D tentatively TRBD1 (6 bases). Germline V gene lookup returns CDR1 SGHDT and CDR2 YYEEEE. Trimming took 0 bases from V and 7 from J, leaving 7 bases between them. This CDR3 has 12 amino acids. This CDR3 reads CASSLDRVEAFF. The CDR3 nucleotides are TGTGCCAGCAGCTTGGACAGGGTTGAAGCTTTCTTT. The variable domain in full, completed from reference TRBV5-6 and TRBJ1-1, reads DAGVTQSPTHLIKTRGQQVTLRCSPKSGHDTVSWYQQALGQGPQFIFQYYEEEERQRGNFPDRFSGHQFPNYSSELNVNALLLGDSALYLCASSLDRVEAFFGQGTRLTVV.

A remark on this clone: A junction end diverges from the germline sequence, so it may reflect a read error. The chain combines TRBV7-6 with TRBJ2-1, with 10 bases lining up with TRBD2. CDR3 length: 16 amino acids. Germline CDR1 is SGHVS and CDR2 is FNYEAQ. CDR3 bases: TGTGCCAGCAGTTTAGTGGGGAGCGGGGGGGTCAATGAGCAGTTCTTC. It codes for CASSLVGSGGVNEQFF.

A few counts support this clone. This chain links TRBV18 with TRBJ1-1; a possible D gene is TRBD1 (6 bases). This CDR3 is built from 15 residues. Germline CDR1 and CDR2: KGHSH and LQKENI. Trimming shortened V by 4 bases and J by 1 base, and 13 bases separated the two germline ends. The CDR3 coding sequence is TGTGCCAGCTCACTAGAACAGGGAAGGAACACTGAAGCTTTCTTT. Protein: CASSLEQGRNTEAFF.

This clone was seen only a few times. The rearrangement links TRBV11-2 to TRBJ1-1, with D perhaps TRBD1 (6 bases). V was trimmed by 0 bases and J by 4 bases, leaving 12 bases between them. This CDR3 region has 15 residues. CDR1 and CDR2 (germline): SGHAT, FQNNGV. The CDR3 region is CASSLDFAGATEAFF. The CDR3 nucleotides are TGTGCCAGCAGCTTAGATTTCGCAGGGGCCACTGAAGCTTTCTTT.

The chain has TRBV29-1 and TRBJ1-5; D is possibly TRBD1 (5 bases). Trimming removed 3 bases from V and 7 bases from J, with 16 bases in between. Germline CDR1 and CDR2: SQVTM and ANQGSEA. The length of the CDR3 is 14 residues. CDR3: CSVELFQGEQPQHF. DNA of the CDR3: TGCAGCGTTGAGCTATTTCAGGGCGAGCAGCCCCAGCATTTT.

DNA of the CDR3: TGTGCCAGCAGCCATACAGGGAATTCACCCCTCCACTTT. Its translation: CASSHTGNSPLHF. The rearrangement links TRBV13 to TRBJ1-6, with D tentatively TRBD1 (6 bases). Germline CDR1 PRHDT, CDR2 FYEKMQ (reference sequence). Trimming stripped 5 bases from V and 7 bases from J, with 9 bases between. The CDR3 totals 13 residues.

The chain employs TRBV6-5 and TRBJ2-7; TRBD1 matches 8 bases. V lost 7 bases to trimming and J lost 6 bases; unmatched junction nucleotides: 11. This CDR3 is 14 amino acids long. Per the germline V gene, CDR1 is MNHEY and CDR2 is SVGAGI. CDR3 residues: CASTQLQGAGEQYV. CDR3 bases: TGTGCCAGCACGCAGCTGCAGGGGGCCGGCGAGCAGTACGTC.

V is TRBV21-1 and J is TRBJ2-2; the table's D call TRBD2 went unverified against the DNA. TRBV21-1 is a listed pseudogene. This CDR3 is built from 12 residues. CDR3 amino acids: CASSKPDSELFF. The CDR3 DNA sequence: TGTGCCAGCAGCAAACCCGACTCTGAGCTGTTTTTT.

The genes are TRBV4-1 and TRBJ1-2, with TRBD1 matching 9 bases. CDR1 is MGHRA and CDR2 is YSYEKL in the germline V gene. Trimming took 0 bases from V and 4 from J; bases not matched to a gene: 6. The CDR3 totals 16 residues. This CDR3 is CASSQDQTGGFYGYTF. The CDR3 DNA reads as TGCGCCAGCAGCCAAGATCAAACAGGGGGCTTCTATGGCTACACCTTC.

V gene TRBV2 combines with J gene TRBJ2-7; the D is unclear. Trimming stripped 8 bases from V and 6 bases from J, with 17 bases between. CDR1 SNHLY and CDR2 FYNNEI come from the germline V gene. This CDR3 has 13 residues. The CDR3 sequence: CASAPGPRGEQYV. Written as DNA, the CDR3 is TGTGCCAGCGCCCCTGGCCCCCGAGGCGAGCAGTACGTC.

The J gene is TRBJ1-3, the V gene TRBV7-9, with TRBD1 identical over 8 bases. Germline lookup yields CDR1 SEHNR and CDR2 FQNEAQ (reference sequence). The CDR3 contains 14 residues. V trimming: 5 bases; J trimming: 6 bases; junction bases outside the gene matches: 6. The CDR3 is CASSRRTGKNTIYF. The CDR3 coding sequence is TGTGCCAGCAGCCGGCGGACAGGGAAAAACACCATATATTTT.

This clone was found once. The chain has TRBV29-1 and TRBJ1-2; TRBD1 agrees at 7 bases. The CDR3 spans 13 residues. Per the germline V gene, CDR1 is SQVTM and CDR2 is ANQGSEA. Trimming cost V 7 bases and J 7 bases; bases outside gene matches: 12. The CDR3 loop is CSGLPEGAGGYTF. The DNA of the CDR3 is TGCAGCGGCCTTCCGGAGGGGGCGGGTGGCTACACCTTC.

This clone is a singleton in its sample. The chain is built from TRBV2 and TRBJ1-6; D remains ambiguous. The CDR3 has 13 amino acids. Germline CDR1 and CDR2: SNHLY and FYNNEI. The germline V and J ends were trimmed by 10 bases and 10 bases, with 17 bases remaining between them. CDR3 bases: TGTGCCAACAGAAGGCAGGAAGAATCACCCCTCCACTTT. This gives the protein CANRRQEESPLHF.

This clone was recorded only once. The chain joins TRBV28 to TRBJ2-3, with D hard to call. The CDR3 has 14 amino acids. Germline V gene sequence: CDR1 MDHEN, CDR2 SYDVKM. V was pared by 2 bases and J by 2 bases, with 8 bases between. The CDR3 spells CASSLRQITDTQYF. CDR3 DNA sequence: TGTGCCAGCAGTTTACGTCAGATCACAGATACGCAGTATTTT.